The rows below give T cell receptor beta chains drawn from one sample of a study of shared clonotypes between healthy human individuals. The assay was immunoSEQ multiplex PCR, and TCRdb's table has in-frame clones only and misses some. The table lists roughly 550,000 clones, around 95% of them singletons. The specimen sequenced was naive CD8+ T cells sorted from blood. The receptors were sampled from a woman between 25 and 40 years old in good health. Both conserved end residues are part of each CDR3. D genes are given only for firm matches. Only part of the rows carry a size: once, few, many, or a class if the clone is expanded.

cdr3_nt cdr3_aa j_call d_call clone_size v_call
TGTGCCAGTAGGACACGCAGGGGCCTGGGGAATGAAAAACTGTTTTTT CASRTRRGLGNEKLFF TRBJ1-4 NA NA TRBV28
TGTGCCAGCAGCCAGGGACTAGCAGGCGAGCAGTACTTC CASSQGLAGEQYF TRBJ2-7 TRBD2 NA TRBV11-3
TGTGCCAGCAGCTTGGCAGGGATTGAAAAACTGTTTTTT CASSLAGIEKLFF TRBJ1-4 NA NA TRBV5-6
TGCACCAGCAGCCTTGACAGGTCGAACTATGGCTACACCTTC CTSSLDRSNYGYTF TRBJ1-2 NA NA TRBV1
TGTGCCAGCAGTTTATTAGGGGGCGCAGTGGATGAGCAGTTCTTC CASSLLGGAVDEQFF TRBJ2-1 TRBD1 few TRBV27
TGTGCCATTCACAGCGGAAACACTGAAGCTTTCTTT CAIHSGNTEAFF TRBJ1-1 NA NA TRBV19
TGTGCCAGCAGACTAGGCGCCGGGATCTCCTACAATGAGCAGTTCTTC CASRLGAGISYNEQFF TRBJ2-1 NA NA TRBV7-6
TGTGCCAGCAGTTTCGCTAGCGGCTCCTACGAGCAGTACTTC CASSFASGSYEQYF TRBJ2-7 TRBD2 NA TRBV28
TGTGCCAGCAGCCAAGATGAACAGGCCTACGAGCAGTACTTC CASSQDEQAYEQYF TRBJ2-7 NA NA TRBV4-2
TGTGCCAGCAGTGAAGTCCCTCGAGGCTACACCTTC CASSEVPRGYTF TRBJ1-2 NA NA TRBV2
TGTGCCAGCAGCGTAGCCCGGGGAGGGTACAATGAGCAGTTCTTC CASSVARGGYNEQFF TRBJ2-1 TRBD2 NA TRBV9
TGTGCCAGCACAAAGGGGGGAAGCTATGGCTACACCTTC CASTKGGSYGYTF TRBJ1-2 NA NA TRBV5-8
TGTGCCAGCAGCCCACCGTCAGGGAGGTCCTACAATGAGCAGTTCTTC CASSPPSGRSYNEQFF TRBJ2-1 NA once TRBV27
TGTGCCAGCAGCTCGACCCTGACTAGCGGCCCCTCAGGTGAGCAGTTCTTC CASSSTLTSGPSGEQFF TRBJ2-1 TRBD2 NA TRBV13
TGTGCCAGCAGCTCCCCGTCCTACAATGAGCAGTTCTTC CASSSPSYNEQFF TRBJ2-1 NA NA TRBV9
TGTGCCAGCAGCCAAGATCATAGTAGCGGAGAGACCCAGTACTTC CASSQDHSSGETQYF TRBJ2-5 NA NA TRBV14
TGTGCCAGCAGAGACAATAGTCGCGAGCAGTACTTC CASRDNSREQYF TRBJ2-7 NA NA TRBV11-3
TGTGCCACTAAGGACAGGCATAGCACAGATACGCAGTATTTT CATKDRHSTDTQYF TRBJ2-3 TRBD1 NA TRBV6-1
TGTGCCAGCAGTTTGCACCGGGCCAGCAGCGATGAGCAGTTCTTC CASSLHRASSDEQFF TRBJ2-1 NA once TRBV28
TGTGCCAGTAGTATAGGGCTTGGTGGCGAGCAGTACTTC CASSIGLGGEQYF TRBJ2-7 NA NA TRBV19
TGCGCCAGCAGCCAAGATAGATCGGCAGGGGAAGGCTACACCTTC CASSQDRSAGEGYTF TRBJ1-2 NA NA TRBV4-1
TGTGCCAGCAGTTACCTGACGAACACCGGGGAGCTGTTTTTT CASSYLTNTGELFF TRBJ2-2 NA NA TRBV6-5
TGTGCCAGCAGCGCGTTGACTAGCGGCTCCTACAATGAGCAGTTCTTC CASSALTSGSYNEQFF TRBJ2-1 TRBD2 NA TRBV9
TGTGCCAGCAGCTATACTTTTTTGGCGGGAAGGGGTGAGCAGTTCTTC CASSYTFLAGRGEQFF TRBJ2-1 NA NA TRBV7-6
TGTGCCAGCAGCTTATTTGGGGCCAGGGCCCGCACAGATACGCAGTATTTT CASSLFGARARTDTQYF TRBJ2-3 NA NA TRBV7-9
TGTGCCAGCAGCCCGCTAGCGGGAGGGGTGTCCTACAATGAGCAGTTCTTC CASSPLAGGVSYNEQFF TRBJ2-1 TRBD2 NA TRBV7-9
TGTGCCAGCAGCGACCAGGGGGCGTGGGGCCCGAACACTGAAGCTTTCTTT CASSDQGAWGPNTEAFF TRBJ1-1 TRBD1 NA TRBV9
TGTGCCAGCAGCGACGATGTGGGGTATGAGCAGTTCTTC CASSDDVGYEQFF TRBJ2-1 NA once TRBV9
TGTGCCAGCCGGCCTGGGGGTCAGGGCAATCAGCCCCAGCATTTT CASRPGGQGNQPQHF TRBJ1-5 NA NA TRBV28
TGTGCCAGCAGCGTAGTCTCTGTCACAGATACGCAGTATTTT CASSVVSVTDTQYF TRBJ2-3 NA NA TRBV9
TGTGCCAGCAGTGTAAAAGAGACCCAGTACTTC CASSVKETQYF TRBJ2-5 NA once TRBV28
TGTGCCAGCAGTTTACTAGCGGGAGGAACCGGGGAGCTGTTTTTT CASSLLAGGTGELFF TRBJ2-2 TRBD2 NA TRBV27
TGTGCCAGCAGCAAGGGACTTGGGGAGACTGAAGCTTTCTTT CASSKGLGETEAFF TRBJ1-1 NA NA TRBV13
TGTGCCAGTAGTATGCAGGGAAATAATGAAAAACTGTTTTTT CASSMQGNNEKLFF TRBJ1-4 NA NA TRBV19
TGTGCCAGCAGTCCAACCAACTATGGCTACACCTTC CASSPTNYGYTF TRBJ1-2 NA NA TRBV27
TGTGCCAGCGAACAGACGGCGGCGGGAAAAACCGGGGAGCTGTTTTTT CASEQTAAGKTGELFF TRBJ2-2 NA NA TRBV7-9
TGTGCCACCAGCAGAGGCGGGGAACTGAACACTGAAGCTTTCTTT CATSRGGELNTEAFF TRBJ1-1 NA NA TRBV15
TGCGCCAGCAGCCACCTGGGACAGTCCTATGGCTACACCTTC CASSHLGQSYGYTF TRBJ1-2 TRBD1 NA TRBV4-1
TGTGCCAGCAGTAATTACAGGGACGACACTGAAGCTTTCTTT CASSNYRDDTEAFF TRBJ1-1 NA NA TRBV28
TGTGCCACCAGCAGAGGGACGGCCCCCGGGTCTTTCTTT CATSRGTAPGSFF TRBJ1-1 NA NA TRBV15
TGTGCCAGCAGCCAAGCTGGGACTAGCGGGAGCTGGGCGGAGACCCAGTACTTC CASSQAGTSGSWAETQYF TRBJ2-5 TRBD2 NA TRBV9
TGCGCCAGCAGCCCTAGTGGTTATGAGCAGTTCTTC CASSPSGYEQFF TRBJ2-1 NA NA TRBV4-1
TGTGCCAGCAGCTTAGCCCTAGCGGGAGGCTCCTACGAGCAGTACTTC CASSLALAGGSYEQYF TRBJ2-7 TRBD2 NA TRBV7-2
TGTGCCAGCAGCCCCCAGCGTGTAGGGATTAACGAGCAGTACTTC CASSPQRVGINEQYF TRBJ2-7 NA NA TRBV5-4
TGTGCCAGCAGGATACAGGAGACTGAAGCTTTCTTT CASRIQETEAFF TRBJ1-1 NA NA TRBV7-9
TGTGCCAGCAGTCAACAGGGGATCTGGGCAGATACGCAGTATTTT CASSQQGIWADTQYF TRBJ2-3 TRBD1 once TRBV7-6
TGTGCCTGGAGTGTATGGACAGGGCCCAATCAGCCCCAGCATTTT CAWSVWTGPNQPQHF TRBJ1-5 TRBD1 NA TRBV30
TGCGCCAGCAGCCGGAGCCCTAGCTTACTAGTTGAGCAGTACTTC CASSRSPSLLVEQYF TRBJ2-7 NA NA TRBV4-1
TGTGCCAGCAGCTTTTCTAACAGCGGGGTCTACAATGAGCAGTTCTTC CASSFSNSGVYNEQFF TRBJ2-1 TRBD2 NA TRBV5-5
TGTGCCAGCAGCGAAACCGGGACTAGCAGTTACAATGAGCAGTTCTTC CASSETGTSSYNEQFF TRBJ2-1 TRBD2 NA TRBV7-9
TGTGCCAGCAGCCAAGATCGTTGGGGGCTAGGCACAGATACGCAGTATTTT CASSQDRWGLGTDTQYF TRBJ2-3 NA NA TRBV14
TGTGCCAGCAGTTTATCTAGCGGGAGTCTCAATGAGCAGTTCTTC CASSLSSGSLNEQFF TRBJ2-1 TRBD2 NA TRBV28
TGCGCCAGCAGCCACACGGGACTAGCCAATGAGCAGTTCTTC CASSHTGLANEQFF TRBJ2-1 TRBD2 NA TRBV4-1
TGTGCCAGCAGCGTAGGTAGCGGGAGGGCCGGAGATACGCAGTATTTT CASSVGSGRAGDTQYF TRBJ2-3 TRBD2 NA TRBV9
TGTGCCAGCAGCTCCAAATTATCCTCCGAGCTCTACGAGCAGTACTTC CASSSKLSSELYEQYF TRBJ2-7 NA NA TRBV7-9